This T cell receptor (beta chain) originates from a study of response to subunit inactivated influenza vaccine. The study, taken as a whole, reports: There was a suggestion from the authors that each seasonal influenza vaccination recruits few new T cells.

The CDR3 totals 17 residues. Germline values: CDR1 MDHEN, CDR2 SYDVKM. The ends were cut back, 6 bases at V and 11 bases at J, with 26 bases in the middle. This clonotype was counted only a few times. Its target is unknown. MiXCR was run by TCRdb on the RT-PCR reads, yielding one entry per CDR3 protein. The sample has fewer than 400,000 distinct CDR3 sequences, 21% seen once. The clonotype comes from a man aged 50 to 69 who received an inactivated influenza vaccine. J is TRBJ1-6 and V is TRBV28; no definite D call. The source was PBMCs from blood, collected about 20 months after vaccination. The CDR3 DNA is TGTGCCAGCAGCCTTTTACCCCTCCGTAGGGTTGCACCACCCCTCCACTTT. Translation: CASSLLPLRRVAPPLHF.